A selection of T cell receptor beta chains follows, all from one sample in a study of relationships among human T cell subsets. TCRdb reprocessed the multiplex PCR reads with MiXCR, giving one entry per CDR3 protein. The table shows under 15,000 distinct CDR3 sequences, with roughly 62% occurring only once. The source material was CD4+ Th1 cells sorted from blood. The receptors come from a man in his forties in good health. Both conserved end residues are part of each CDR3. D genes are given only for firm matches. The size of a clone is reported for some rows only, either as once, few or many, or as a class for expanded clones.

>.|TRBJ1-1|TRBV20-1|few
CSARGGGQQQAFF
TGCAGTGCTAGAGGTGGGGGGCAGCAGCAAGCTTTCTTT
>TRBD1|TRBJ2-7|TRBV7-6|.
CASSLETGDQQYF
TGTGCCAGCAGCTTAGAGACAGGGGATCAGCAGTACTTC
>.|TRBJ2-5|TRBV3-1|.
CASSQDEGTPTRTQYF
TGTGCCAGCAGCCAAGATGAAGGGACCCCCACCAGAACCCAGTACTTC
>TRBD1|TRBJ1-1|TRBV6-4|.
CASSSDRGQRRSTEAFF
TGTGCCAGCAGTTCGGACAGGGGGCAAAGGAGGAGTACTGAAGCTTTCTTT
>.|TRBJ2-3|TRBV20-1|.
CSARGAGKLDTQYF
TGCAGTGCTAGAGGGGCAGGGAAACTGGATACGCAGTATTTT
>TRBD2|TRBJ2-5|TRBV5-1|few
CASSPGTSGIRETQYF
TGCGCCAGCAGCCCGGGGACTAGCGGGATCCGAGAGACCCAGTACTTC
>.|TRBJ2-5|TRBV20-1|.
CSARVIGAETQYF
TGCAGTGCTAGAGTCATAGGGGCCGAGACCCAGTACTTC
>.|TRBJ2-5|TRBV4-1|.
CASSQRTEETQYF
TGTGCCAGCAGCCAACGGACGGAAGAGACCCAGTACTTC
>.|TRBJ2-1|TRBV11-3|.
CASSPGASSYNEQFF
TGTGCCAGCAGCCCGGGGGCGAGCTCCTACAATGAGCAGTTCTTC
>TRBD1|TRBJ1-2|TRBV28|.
CASSPTGNTYGYTF
TGTGCCAGCAGCCCGACAGGGAACACCTATGGCTACACCTTC
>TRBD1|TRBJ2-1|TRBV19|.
CASSADRGENEQFF
TGTGCCAGTAGCGCCGACAGGGGGGAGAATGAGCAGTTCTTC
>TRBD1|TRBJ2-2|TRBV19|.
CASSIEQGAGELFF
TGTGCCAGTAGTATAGAACAGGGGGCCGGGGAGCTGTTTTTT
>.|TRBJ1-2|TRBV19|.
CASSLTGSGYTF
TGTGCCAGTAGTCTTACAGGGAGCGGCTACACCTTC
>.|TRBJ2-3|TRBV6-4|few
CASSDRGSTTDTQYF
TGTGCCAGCAGTGACCGGGGTAGCACCACAGATACGCAGTATTTT
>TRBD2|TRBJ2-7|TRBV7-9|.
CASSPGTSINEQYF
TGTGCCAGCAGCCCCGGGACTAGCATAAACGAGCAGTACTTC
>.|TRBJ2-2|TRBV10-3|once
CAIRPGGSGELFF
TGTGCCATCAGACCCGGAGGGTCCGGGGAGCTGTTTTTT
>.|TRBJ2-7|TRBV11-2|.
CASSLARVGSLEQCF
TGTGCCAGCAGCTTGGCGCGTGTAGGGTCCTTGGAGCAGTGCTTC
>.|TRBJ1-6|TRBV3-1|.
CASRGVDNSPLHF
TGTGCCAGCAGGGGCGTCGATAATTCACCCCTCCACTTT
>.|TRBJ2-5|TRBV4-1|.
CASSERQTQYF
TGCGCCAGCAGCGAGCGACAGACCCAGTACTTC
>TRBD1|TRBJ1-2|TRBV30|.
CASDRGFGYTF
TGTGCCTCCGACAGGGGGTTTGGCTACACCTTC
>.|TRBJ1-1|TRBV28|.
CASSLSTAGTEAFF
TGTGCCAGCAGTTTAAGTACGGCGGGCACTGAAGCTTTCTTT
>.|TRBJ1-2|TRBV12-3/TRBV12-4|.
CASSPYLAANYGYTF
TGTGCCAGCAGTCCGTACTTGGCAGCTAACTATGGCTACACCTTC
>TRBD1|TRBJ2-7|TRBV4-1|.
CASSQGPGQNYEQYF
TGCGCCAGCAGCCAAGGGCCGGGACAGAACTACGAGCAGTACTTC
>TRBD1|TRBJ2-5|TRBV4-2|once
CASSPGTGGPETQYF
TGTGCCAGCAGCCCTGGGACAGGGGGCCCAGAGACCCAGTACTTC
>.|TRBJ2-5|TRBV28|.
CASTRTAETQYF
TGTGCCAGCACCCGGACCGCAGAGACCCAGTACTTC
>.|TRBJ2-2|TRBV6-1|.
CASNLHTGELFF
TGTGCCAGCAACCTTCACACCGGGGAGCTGTTTTTT
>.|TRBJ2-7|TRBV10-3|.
CAISDTSYEQYF
TGTGCCATCAGTGACACTTCCTACGAGCAGTACTTC
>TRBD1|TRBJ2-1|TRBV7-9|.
CASSPTLDREIDEQFF
TGTGCCAGCAGCCCTACCTTGGACAGGGAGATCGATGAGCAGTTCTTC